This record covers a single TCR beta chain. The target antigen is unknown. The data stem from a study of cytomegalovirus exposure and HLA in healthy donors. For the study at large: In terms of ancestry, the Caucasian-associated cluster contained roughly four fifths of the roughly 400 genotyped donors.

Healthy bone marrow donors made up the donors. The CDR3 spans 14 residues. CDR1 SGDLS and CDR2 YYNGEE come from the germline V gene. V was cut by 1 base and J by 6 bases, with 14 bases left in between. The study ran its PCR with 60 Vbeta and 13 Jbeta primers. Repertoires were generated with immunoSEQ multiplex PCR, while TCRdb's copy carries only in-frame clones and drops some. The data contain more than 150,000 clones, around four fifths of them seen just once; the ten biggest clones take up more than 1.4%. Overall study results and limits: In vitro work confirmed that a few CMV-associated chains recognize CMV antigens.

V gene TRBV9 combines with J gene TRBJ2-7; D is uncertain. Sample: PBMCs. The source of this sequence is a man aged 18 to 35 in good health and CMV-seronegative. The CDR3: CASSVNGASSEQYF. CDR3 sequence (DNA): TGTGCCAGCAGCGTAAACGGAGCTAGTAGCGAGCAGTACTTC. Complete variable domain (other parts from reference TRBV9 and TRBJ2-7): DSGVTQTPKHLITATGQRVTLRCSPRSGDLSVYWYQQSLDQGLQFLIQYYNGEERAKGNILERFSAQQFPDLHSELNLSSLELGDSALYFCASSVNGASSEQYFGPGTRLTVT.